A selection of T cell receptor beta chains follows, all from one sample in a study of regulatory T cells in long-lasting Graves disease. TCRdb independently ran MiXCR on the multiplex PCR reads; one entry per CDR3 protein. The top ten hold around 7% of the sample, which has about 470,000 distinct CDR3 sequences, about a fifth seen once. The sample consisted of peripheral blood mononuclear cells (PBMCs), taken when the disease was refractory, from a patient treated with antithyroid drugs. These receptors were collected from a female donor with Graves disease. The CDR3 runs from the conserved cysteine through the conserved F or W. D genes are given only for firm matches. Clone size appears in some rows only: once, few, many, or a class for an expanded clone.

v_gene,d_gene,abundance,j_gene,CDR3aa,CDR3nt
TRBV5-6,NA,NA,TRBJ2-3,CASSLDRPDTQYF,TGTGCCAGCAGCCTGGACAGACCAGATACGCAGTATTTT
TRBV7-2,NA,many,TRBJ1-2,CASSLEGYTF,TGTGCCAGCAGCTTAGAGGGCTACACCTTC
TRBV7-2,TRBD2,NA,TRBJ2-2,CASSMTSASTGELFF,TGTGCCAGCAGCATGACTAGCGCCTCCACCGGGGAGCTGTTTTTT
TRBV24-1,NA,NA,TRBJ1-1,CATSDSGSSWATEAFF,TGTGCCACCAGTGATTCCGGGTCTTCCTGGGCCACTGAAGCTTTCTTT
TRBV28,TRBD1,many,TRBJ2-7,CASDRGGTYEQYF,TGTGCCAGCGACAGGGGGGGAACCTACGAGCAGTACTTC
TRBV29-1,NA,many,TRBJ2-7,CSVKGFYEQYF,TGCAGCGTTAAGGGGTTCTACGAGCAGTACTTC
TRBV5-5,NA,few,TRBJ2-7,CASSFKSIYYEQYF,TGTGCCAGCAGCTTCAAATCTATTTACTACGAGCAGTACTTC
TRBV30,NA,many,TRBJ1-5,CAWKSWGSGNQPQHF,TGTGCCTGGAAATCATGGGGGTCCGGCAATCAGCCCCAGCATTTT
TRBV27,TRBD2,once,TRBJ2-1,CASSPRGLAGGSSYNEQFF,TGTGCCAGCAGTCCCCGGGGACTAGCGGGAGGCTCCTCCTACAATGAGCAGTTCTTC
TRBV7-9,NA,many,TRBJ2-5,CASSPTGPHMKETQYF,TGTGCCAGCAGCCCTACCGGACCACATATGAAAGAGACCCAGTACTTC
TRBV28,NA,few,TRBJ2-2,CASSFLRDGNTGELFF,TGTGCCAGCAGTTTCTTAAGGGACGGCAACACCGGGGAGCTGTTTTTT
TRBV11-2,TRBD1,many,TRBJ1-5,CASSQGQGGQPQHF,TGTGCCAGCAGCCAAGGACAGGGTGGTCAGCCCCAGCATTTT
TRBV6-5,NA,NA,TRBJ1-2,CASSYSIPAALSGYTF,TGTGCCAGCAGTTACTCGATTCCCGCCGCCCTATCCGGCTACACCTTC
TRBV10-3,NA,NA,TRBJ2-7,CAISDRNPYEQYF,TGTGCCATCAGTGACAGAAACCCCTACGAGCAGTACTTC
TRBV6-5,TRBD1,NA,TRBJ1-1,CASSYTLDRAGEAFF,TGTGCCAGCAGTTACACTCTGGACAGGGCGGGTGAAGCTTTCTTT
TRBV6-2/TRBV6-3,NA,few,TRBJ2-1,CASTWLRGLRLNEQFF,TGTGCCAGCACCTGGCTCAGGGGTCTGAGGTTGAATGAGCAGTTCTTC
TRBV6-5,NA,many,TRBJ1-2,CASSYHPGSDGYTF,TGTGCCAGCAGTTACCATCCGGGAAGTGATGGCTACACCTTC
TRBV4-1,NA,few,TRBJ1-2,CASSQDPRGANYGYTF,TGCGCCAGCAGCCAAGACCCCAGGGGAGCTAACTATGGCTACACCTTC
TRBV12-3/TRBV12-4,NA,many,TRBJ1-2,CALRGGGHGYTF,TGTGCCTTACGGGGCGGCGGGCATGGCTACACCTTC
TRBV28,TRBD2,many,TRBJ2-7,CASSLRGLAALLGEQYF,TGTGCCAGCAGTTTGAGGGGACTAGCGGCCCTATTGGGCGAGCAGTACTTC
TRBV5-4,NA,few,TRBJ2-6,CASSLLPSGANVLTF,TGTGCCAGCAGCTTACTCCCGTCAGGGGCCAACGTCCTGACTTTC
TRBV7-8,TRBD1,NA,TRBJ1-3,CASSLQGFFSGNTIYF,TGTGCCAGCAGCCTACAGGGGTTCTTCTCTGGAAACACCATATATTTT
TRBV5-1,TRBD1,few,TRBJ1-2,CASSPPGQGYYGYTF,TGCGCCAGCAGCCCGCCGGGACAGGGGTACTATGGCTACACCTTC
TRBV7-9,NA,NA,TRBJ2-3,CASSSADFPDTQYF,TGTGCCAGCAGCTCTGCGGACTTTCCAGATACGCAGTATTTT
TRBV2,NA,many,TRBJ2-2,CASSETPAGELFF,TGTGCCAGCAGTGAAACCCCCGCCGGGGAGCTGTTTTTT
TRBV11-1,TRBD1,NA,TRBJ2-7,CASSLYEDRGGYEQYF,TGTGCCAGCAGCTTATACGAGGACAGGGGAGGCTACGAGCAGTACTTC
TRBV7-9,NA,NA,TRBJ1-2,CASSPGTRGYTF,TGTGCCAGCAGCCCCGGGACACGTGGCTACACCTTC
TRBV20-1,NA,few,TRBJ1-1,CSARVPREADEAFF,TGCAGTGCTAGAGTACCCAGGGAAGCGGATGAAGCTTTCTTT
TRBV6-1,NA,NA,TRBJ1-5,CASTPETAQWEPQHF,TGTGCCAGCACCCCAGAGACAGCCCAATGGGAGCCCCAGCATTTT
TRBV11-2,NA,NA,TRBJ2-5,CASSSGQHQETQYF,TGTGCCAGCAGCTCCGGACAGCACCAAGAGACCCAGTACTTC